The 22 T cell receptor beta chains given below trace back to one sample, sequenced in a study of T cells after yellow fever vaccination. TCRdb re-derived calls from the 5' RACE reads in MiXCR, one entry per CDR3 protein. The sample lists 240,000 or so distinct CDR3 sequences, 6% to 7.5% seen once, with about 0.85% in the top ten. This specimen consisted of CD4+ T cells sorted from PBMCs, obtained 15 days after the yellow fever booster vaccination. The receptors originated from a man younger than 40 who received the YFV17D yellow fever vaccine.

The chain is built from TRBV12-3 or TRBV12-4 and TRBJ1-4, with TRBD1 matching over 8 bases. Losses at the gene ends were 5 bases for V and 8 bases for J; bases not matched to a gene: 10. The CDR3 has 15 residues. This chain's CDR3 is CASSNRQGLREKLFF. As DNA, the CDR3 is TGTGCCAGCAGTAACCGACAGGGGTTAAGGGAAAAACTGTTTTTT.

This clonotype was seen many times. The rearrangement uses TRBV25-1 and TRBJ2-1; D is unclear. There are 15 residues in the CDR3. The V and J ends lost 4 bases and 4 bases respectively, with 14 bases between them. Germline assignment: CDR1 MGHDK and CDR2 SYGVNS. The CDR3 sequence is CASSVAGIRYNEQFF. CDR3 DNA sequence: TGTGCCAGCAGTGTAGCAGGAATACGATACAATGAGCAGTTCTTC.

This sequence joins TRBV7-9 and TRBJ2-5; D gene uncertain. CDR3 length: 15 amino acids. The V gene lost 0 bases and the J gene lost 5 bases, with 13 bases spanning the gap. Per germline, CDR1 SEHNR and CDR2 FQNEAQ (reference sequence). Here the CDR3 reads CASSLAEIAGETQYF. CDR3 coding DNA: TGTGCCAGCAGCTTAGCGGAGATCGCTGGGGAGACCCAGTACTTC. The variable domain in full, with the rest retrieved from reference TRBV7-9 and TRBJ2-5, is DTGVSQNPRHKITKRGQNVTFRCDPISEHNRLYWYRQTLGQGPEFLTYFQNEAQLEKSRLLSDRFSAERPKGSFSTLEIQRTEQGDSAMYLCASSLAEIAGETQYFGPGTRLLVL.

This clonotype was seen at least ten times. The chain has TRBV7-2 and TRBJ2-3; D may match TRBD1 or TRBD2 (5 bases each). From germline, CDR1 is SGHTA and CDR2 FQGNSA. The CDR3 is 17 amino acids. V dropped 0 bases and J dropped 5 bases, with 18 bases sitting between them. DNA for the CDR3: TGTGCCAGCAGCTTAGCGTCGGTACGGGGCCAAGGAGATACGCAGTATTTT. Encoded protein: CASSLASVRGQGDTQYF. Combining the CDR3 with reference TRBV7-2 and TRBJ2-3 gives the whole variable domain GAGVSQSPSNKVTEKGKDVELRCDPISGHTALYWYRQSLGQGLEFLIYFQGNSAPDKSGLPSDRFSAERTGGSVSTLTIQRTQQEDSAVYLCASSLASVRGQGDTQYFGPGTRLTVL.

This clonotype was picked up a small number of times. V usage is TRBV20-1 and J usage is TRBJ1-1, with 10 bases lining up with TRBD1. This CDR3 region has 13 residues. CDR1 and CDR2 from the germline V gene are DFQATT and SNEGSKA (reference sequence). DNA of the CDR3: TGCGCTACCGGGACAGGGGTCGCGTTTGAAGCTTTCTTT. It encodes CATGTGVAFEAFF.

This clonotype was recorded at least ten times. The gene calls are TRBV12-3 or TRBV12-4 and TRBJ2-1; the match to TRBD1 covers 12 bases. This CDR3 is 16 amino acids long. Trimming removed 5 bases from V and 8 bases from J; junction bases left unmatched: 10. CDR3: CASSKTPGQGADEQFF. The CDR3 DNA follows: TGTGCCAGCAGTAAGACCCCGGGACAGGGGGCGGATGAGCAGTTCTTC.

This clonotype was counted only a few times. The CDR3 loop reads CSVASGREQYF. CDR3 coding DNA: TGCAGCGTTGCTTCTGGGAGGGAGCAGTACTTC. This chain links TRBV29-1 with TRBJ2-7; D is possibly TRBD2 (6 bases). Trimming stripped 4 bases from V and 7 bases from J, with 11 bases between. The CDR3 runs to 11 residues. The germline gives CDR1 SQVTM, CDR2 ANQGSEA.

This clonotype came up many times. This CDR3 is CSASGTGFYEQYF. CDR3 in DNA: TGCAGTGCCTCCGGGACAGGGTTCTACGAGCAGTACTTC. The genes are TRBV20-1 and TRBJ2-7; the match to TRBD1 covers 9 bases. V shed 6 bases and J 3 bases; nucleotides not matched to a gene: 6. Per germline, CDR1 DFQATT and CDR2 SNEGSKA (reference sequence). This CDR3 has 13 residues.

This clonotype was seen repeatedly, ten times or more. The chain links TRBV20-1 to TRBJ2-3, with D unresolved. V lost 5 bases and J 2 bases, leaving 8 bases between the germline ends. Germline CDR1 and CDR2: DFQATT and SNEGSKA (reference sequence). The CDR3 extends over 12 amino acids. The CDR3 reads CSARTITDTQYF. The CDR3, as DNA: TGCAGTGCTCGGACCATCACAGATACGCAGTATTTT.

The V and J genes are TRBV7-2 and TRBJ2-2, with 8 positions matching TRBD2. The CDR3 totals 15 residues. The J segment lost 5 bases and the V segment lost 5 bases, leaving 7 bases of the junction unmatched. From germline, CDR1 is SGHTA and CDR2 FQGNSA. The CDR3 DNA reads TGTGCCAGCAGCCGACAGCGGGAGAGGACCGGGGAGCTGTTTTTT. Encoded protein: CASSRQRERTGELFF.

This clonotype was seen many times. This chain uses TRBV7-9 with TRBJ2-7; the D is unclear. Germline-derived CDR1 and CDR2 are SEHNR and FQNEAQ (reference sequence). Trimming stripped 1 base from V and 5 bases from J, with 12 bases between. The CDR3 extends over 14 amino acids. CDR3 DNA: TGTGCCAGCAGCTTAGAGACCGCTGTCAACGAGCAGTACTTC. The encoded protein is CASSLETAVNEQYF.

This clonotype was observed at least ten times. This sequence joins TRBV7-9 and TRBJ1-6; possible D gene TRBD1, 5 bases. This CDR3 has 14 residues. Germline loops: CDR1 SEHNR, CDR2 FQNEAQ (reference sequence). Deletions cut 5 bases from V and 9 bases from J, with 14 bases between. The CDR3 DNA follows: TGTGCCAGCAGCCCGGGTCCAGGGTCTTCACCCCTCCACTTT. This sequence encodes CASSPGPGSSPLHF.

This clonotype appeared many times. The chain uses TRBV7-2 and TRBJ1-2; D is undetermined. V gave up 6 bases and J gave up 2 bases, with 16 bases separating them. Germline V CDR1 and CDR2: SGHTA, FQGNSA. There are 15 residues in the CDR3. CDR3 protein: CASSPTFMDNYGYTF. The CDR3 bases are TGTGCCAGCAGTCCTACCTTCATGGACAACTATGGCTACACCTTC. Full variable domain (rest looked up from reference TRBV7-2 and TRBJ1-2): GAGVSQSPSNKVTEKGKDVELRCDPISGHTALYWYRQSLGQGLEFLIYFQGNSAPDKSGLPSDRFSAERTGGSVSTLTIQRTQQEDSAVYLCASSPTFMDNYGYTFGSGTRLTVV.

This chain uses TRBV7-8 with TRBJ2-2; TRBD1 agrees at 9 bases. Germline V gives CDR1 SGHVS, CDR2 FQNEAQ. The CDR3 is 16 amino acids. The V gene end was trimmed by 5 bases and the J gene end by 5 bases; junction bases not matched to a gene: 9. CDR3 protein: CASSPRQGGHTGELFF. The CDR3 DNA sequence: TGTGCCAGCAGCCCTAGACAGGGGGGGCATACCGGGGAGCTGTTTTTT.

Only a few counts were recorded for this clonotype. The rearrangement links TRBV2 to TRBJ2-1, with D perhaps matching TRBD1 (7 bases). Trimming stripped 6 bases from V and 10 bases from J, with 13 bases between. The length of the CDR3 is 12 residues. Germline assignment: CDR1 SNHLY and CDR2 FYNNEI. CDR3 sequence (DNA): TGTGCCAGCAGCCAGGGGGGTTGGGAGCAGTTCTTC. This sequence encodes CASSQGGWEQFF. Full variable domain (remainder filled in from reference TRBV2 and TRBJ2-1): EPEVTQTPSHQVTQMGQEVILRCVPISNHLYFYWYRQILGQKVEFLVSFYNNEISEKSEIFDDQFSVERPDGSNFTLKIRSTKLEDSAMYFCASSQGGWEQFFGPGTRLTVL.

This clonotype was detected only a few times. The CDR3 region has the DNA TGTGCCAGTTCCCGGACAGGGGCACTCACAGATACGCAGTATTTT. This codes for CASSRTGALTDTQYF. The V and J genes are TRBV19 and TRBJ2-3, with 9 positions matching TRBD1. V lost 8 bases, J lost 2 bases, and 8 bases stayed unmatched. There are 15 residues in the CDR3. Germline V CDR1 and CDR2: LNHDA, SQIVND (reference sequence).

The V and J genes are TRBV20-1 and TRBJ2-5; no clear D. Looked up from germline, CDR1 is DFQATT and CDR2 is SNEGSKA (reference sequence). Trimming removed 5 bases at V and 5 bases at J, with 27 bases between. CDR3 size: 17 residues. The CDR3 sequence is CSAPYPSVAALVETQYF. As DNA, the CDR3 is TGCAGTGCTCCTTACCCGAGCGTAGCAGCCCTCGTTGAGACCCAGTACTTC.

This clonotype was observed a few times. The chain links TRBV7-2 to TRBJ1-5; no clear D gene. Trimming shortened V by 4 bases and J by 5 bases, and 9 bases separated the two germline ends. Germline values: CDR1 SGHTA, CDR2 FQGNSA. This CDR3 region has 13 residues. The CDR3 region is CASSYDGDQPQHF. CDR3 DNA sequence: TGTGCCAGCAGCTACGACGGGGATCAGCCCCAGCATTTT.

In this sample, this clonotype turned up many times. The chain links TRBV7-2 to TRBJ2-5; D is perhaps TRBD2 (6 bases). Trimming removed 8 bases from V and 7 bases from J, with 20 bases in between. Germline V lookup: CDR1 SGHTA, CDR2 FQGNSA. The CDR3 totals 14 residues. In DNA, the CDR3 is TGTGCCAGCGAATCTCAGGCGACAGCGGGGACCCAGTACTTC. Encoded protein: CASESQATAGTQYF.

The rearrangement links TRBV28 to TRBJ2-7; D may be TRBD2 (6 bases). This CDR3 contains 14 residues. Germline V gives CDR1 MDHEN, CDR2 SYDVKM. Trimming took off 5 bases at V and 5 bases at J, with 16 bases between the two ends. CDR3 in amino acids: CASSLGGSANEQYF. The CDR3 nucleotides are TGTGCCAGCAGTCTCGGGGGAAGCGCCAACGAGCAGTACTTC. Drawing the rest from reference TRBV28 and TRBJ2-7, the complete variable domain is DVKVTQSSRYLVKRTGEKVFLECVQDMDHENMFWYRQDPGLGLRLIYFSYDVKMKEKGDIPEGYSVSREKKERFSLILESASTNQTSMYLCASSLGGSANEQYFGPGTRLTVT.

This clonotype appeared many times. The chain is built from TRBV6-5 and TRBJ2-2; maybe TRBD2 (6 bases). Germline V gene lookup returns CDR1 MNHEY and CDR2 SVGAGI. The CDR3 consists of 17 residues. V gave up 0 bases and J gave up 5 bases, with 16 bases separating them. In nucleotides, the CDR3 is TGTGCCAGCAGTTACTCGTGGACCGGGCGGGGAACCGGGGAGCTGTTTTTT. Translated: CASSYSWTGRGTGELFF.

A few counts support this clonotype. This chain joins TRBV4-3 and TRBJ2-1, with 12 bases identical to TRBD2. The junction had 6 bases not matched to a gene; V was cut back by 0 bases and J by 3 bases. The CDR3 contains 18 residues. The germline V gene has CDR1 LGHNA and CDR2 YSLEER. The CDR3, as DNA: TGCGCCAGCAGCCAAGAAGCTAGCGGGAGGGCCCACTACAATGAGCAGTTCTTC. It codes for CASSQEASGRAHYNEQFF.